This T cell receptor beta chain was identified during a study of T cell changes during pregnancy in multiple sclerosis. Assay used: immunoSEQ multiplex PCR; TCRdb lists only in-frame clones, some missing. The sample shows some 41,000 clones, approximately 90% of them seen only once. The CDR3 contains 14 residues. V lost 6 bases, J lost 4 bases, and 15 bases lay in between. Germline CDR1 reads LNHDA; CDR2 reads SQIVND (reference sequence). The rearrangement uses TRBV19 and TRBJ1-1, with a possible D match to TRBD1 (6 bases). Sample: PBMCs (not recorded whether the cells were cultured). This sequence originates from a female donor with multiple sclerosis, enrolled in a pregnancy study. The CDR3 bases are TGTGCCAGTAGGGACATGACAGGCCCCACTGAAGCTTTCTTT. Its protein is CASRDMTGPTEAFF.